Following are 10 T cell receptor beta chains from one sample sequenced in a study of T cell repertoires in cytomegalovirus infection (dated by TCRdb to about 2019). The reads were generated on an Illumina HiSeq 1500. TCRdb cleaned the public reads at Q25 with fastp, built clones with MiXCR and kept in-frame beta chains. Identical CDR3 proteins give one entry, which carries the most common genes and DNA. The sample table records about 740,000 distinct CDR3 sequences; roughly 30% of these occur just once. Jointly, the top ten make up 15% to 20% of the sample. Their target antigens are unknown. The treatment or condition label on this specimen signifies: in vitro stimulation with specific CMV peptide epitopes to enrich CMV-specific T cells. The specimen was cultured PBMCs, collected from culture after CMV antigen stimulation. All receptors come from a human donor in good health (CMV status not recorded). Some clones in this sample may be carry-over from other donors' samples.

The rearrangement joins TRBV19 to TRBJ2-7, with a possible D match to TRBD2 (6 bases). The CDR3 has 16 residues. V was clipped by 5 bases and J by 3 bases, with 20 bases between them. The germline V gene has CDR1 LNHDA and CDR2 SQIVND (reference sequence). The DNA for the CDR3 is TGTGCCAGTAGTGCCGGGACTCCGAACGCGGGCTACGAGCAGTACTTC. Translating it yields CASSAGTPNAGYEQYF.

V and J are TRBV15 and TRBJ1-6; no firm D call. The germline gives CDR1 LNHNV, CDR2 YYDKDF (reference sequence). V lost 1 base to trimming and J lost 4 bases, with 14 bases between them. There are 17 residues in the CDR3. The CDR3 sequence is CATSRAPPTRYNSPLHF. The CDR3 DNA reads TGTGCCACCAGCAGAGCCCCGCCGACACGGTATAATTCACCCCTCCACTTT.

In this sample, this clonotype turned up a few times. The chain uses TRBV5-4 and TRBJ2-2, with D tentatively TRBD2 (6 bases). Between the trimmed V and J ends, which lost 0 bases and 1 base, there was a span of 10 bases. This CDR3 contains 16 residues. Looked up from germline, CDR1 is SGHNT and CDR2 is YYREEE (reference sequence). The CDR3 DNA reads TGTGCCAGCAGCTTGGTATCGGGACTGAACACCGGGGAGCTGTTTTTT. This gives the protein CASSLVSGLNTGELFF.

This clonotype was recorded at least ten times. The chain combines TRBV7-2 with TRBJ2-1; 7 bases fit TRBD1. The V gene's germline CDR1 is SGHTA and CDR2 FQGNSA. V shed 2 bases and J 4 bases; nucleotides not matched to a gene: 5. This CDR3 is built from 15 residues. The CDR3 loop reads CASSLTRDSYNEQFF. The CDR3 nucleotides read TGTGCCAGCAGCTTAACCCGGGACAGTTACAATGAGCAGTTCTTC.

The J gene is TRBJ2-5, the V gene TRBV28; 10 nucleotides match TRBD2. The CDR3 sequence is 17 residues long. Looked up from germline, CDR1 is MDHEN and CDR2 is SYDVKM. Trimming removed 5 bases from V and 2 bases from J; junction bases left unmatched: 11. CDR3 sequence (DNA): TGTGCCAGCAGTCAAGGGACTAGCGAGGTCTTTCAAGAGACCCAGTACTTC. It codes for CASSQGTSEVFQETQYF.

This chain uses TRBV6-1 with TRBJ2-7; TRBD1 matches 10 bases. CDR1 is MNHNS and CDR2 is SASEGT in the germline V gene. Trimming at V came to 5 bases and at J to 0 bases, leaving 4 bases not matched to a gene. CDR3 length equals 15 residues. The CDR3 loop reads CASSPGTGDSYEQYF. The CDR3 coding sequence is TGTGCCAGCAGTCCCGGGACAGGGGACTCCTACGAGCAGTACTTC.

The chain links TRBV2 to TRBJ2-7, with 8 positions matching TRBD2. V lost 3 bases to trimming and J lost 3 bases; unmatched junction nucleotides: 7. In germline, CDR1 is SNHLY, CDR2 FYNNEI. The CDR3 extends over 15 amino acids. Here the CDR3 reads CASSETLADDYEQYF. The DNA of the CDR3 is TGTGCCAGCAGTGAGACACTAGCGGACGACTACGAGCAGTACTTC.

This chain connects TRBV11-2 to TRBJ1-6; D gene ambiguous. The germline gives CDR1 SGHAT, CDR2 FQNNGV. The CDR3 sequence is 13 residues long. V was cut by 4 bases and J by 8 bases, with 9 bases left in between. The CDR3 bases are TGTGCCAGCAGCTGGAGGGTTGATTCACCCCTCCACTTT. Translated: CASSWRVDSPLHF.

The V gene is TRBV6-2 or TRBV6-3, the J gene TRBJ2-7; D remains ambiguous. The CDR3 is 15 residues long. Trimming stripped 2 bases from V and 7 bases from J, with 18 bases between. Germline assignment: CDR1 MNHEY and CDR2 SVGEGT. CDR3 in amino acids: CASSYGYRLTGEQYF. CDR3 bases: TGTGCCAGCAGTTACGGGTATCGACTTACCGGGGAGCAGTACTTC.

This chain connects TRBV19 to TRBJ1-4, with D maybe TRBD1 (5 bases). V lost 6 bases and J lost 6, with 14 bases in between. The germline CDR1 and CDR2 sequences are LNHDA and SQIVND (reference sequence). The CDR3 has 14 amino acids. CDR3 sequence reads: CASRPGTSDEKLFF. The CDR3 DNA is TGTGCCAGTAGGCCTGGGACCTCGGATGAAAAACTGTTTTTT. The variable domain in full, with the rest retrieved from reference TRBV19 and TRBJ1-4, is DGGITQSPKYLFRKEGQNVTLSCEQNLNHDAMYWYRQDPGQGLRLIYYSQIVNDFQKGDIAEGYSVSREKKESFPLTVTSAQKNPTAFYLCASRPGTSDEKLFFGSGTQLSVL.